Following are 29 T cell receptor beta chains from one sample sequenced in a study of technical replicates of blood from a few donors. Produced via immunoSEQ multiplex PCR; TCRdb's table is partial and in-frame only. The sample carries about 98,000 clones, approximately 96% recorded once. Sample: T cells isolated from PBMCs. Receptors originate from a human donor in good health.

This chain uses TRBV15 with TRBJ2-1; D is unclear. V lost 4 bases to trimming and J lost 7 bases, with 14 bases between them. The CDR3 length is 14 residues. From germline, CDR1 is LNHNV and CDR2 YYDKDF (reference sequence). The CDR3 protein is CATSILSSVNEQFF. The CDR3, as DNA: TGTGCCACCAGCATTCTATCGAGTGTGAATGAGCAGTTCTTC.

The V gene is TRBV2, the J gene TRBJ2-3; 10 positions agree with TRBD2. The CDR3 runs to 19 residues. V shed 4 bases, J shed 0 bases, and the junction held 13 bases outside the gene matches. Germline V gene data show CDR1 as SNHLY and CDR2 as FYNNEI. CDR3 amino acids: CASSVLAGAGSTSTDTQYF. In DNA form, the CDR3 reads TGTGCCAGCAGTGTGCTAGCGGGGGCCGGCTCCACTAGCACAGATACGCAGTATTTT.

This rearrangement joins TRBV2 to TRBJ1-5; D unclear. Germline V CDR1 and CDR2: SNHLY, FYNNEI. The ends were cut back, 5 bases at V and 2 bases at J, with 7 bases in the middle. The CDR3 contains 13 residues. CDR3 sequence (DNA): TGTGCCAGCAGTCAGCGTGGCAATCAGCCCCAGCATTTT. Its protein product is CASSQRGNQPQHF.

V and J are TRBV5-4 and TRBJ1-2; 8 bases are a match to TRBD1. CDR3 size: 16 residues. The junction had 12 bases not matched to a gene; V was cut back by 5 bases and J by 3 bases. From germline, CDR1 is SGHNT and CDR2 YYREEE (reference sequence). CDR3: CASRSWGQARYYGYTF. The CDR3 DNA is TGTGCCAGCAGATCCTGGGGACAGGCCCGATACTATGGCTACACCTTC.

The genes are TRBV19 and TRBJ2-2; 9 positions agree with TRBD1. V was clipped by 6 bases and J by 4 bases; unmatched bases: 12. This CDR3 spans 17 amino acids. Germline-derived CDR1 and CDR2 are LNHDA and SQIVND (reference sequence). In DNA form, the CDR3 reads TGTGCCAGTAGGAACCGGGACAGGGTGGGAGGCACCGGGGAGCTGTTTTTT. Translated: CASRNRDRVGGTGELFF.

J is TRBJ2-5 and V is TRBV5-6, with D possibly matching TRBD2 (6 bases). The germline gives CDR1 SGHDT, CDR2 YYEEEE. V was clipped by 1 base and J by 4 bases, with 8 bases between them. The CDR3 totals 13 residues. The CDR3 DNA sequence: TGTGCCAGCAGCTTGCCCGGGGGAGAGACCCAGTACTTC. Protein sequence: CASSLPGGETQYF.

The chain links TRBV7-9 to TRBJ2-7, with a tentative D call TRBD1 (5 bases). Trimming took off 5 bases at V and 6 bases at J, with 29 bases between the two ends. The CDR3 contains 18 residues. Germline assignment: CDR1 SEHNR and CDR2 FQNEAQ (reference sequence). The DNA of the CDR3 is TGTGCCAGCAGCCGTGGACATTCCCCCCGGAGCCAAAACGCCGAGCAGTACTTC. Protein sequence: CASSRGHSPRSQNAEQYF.

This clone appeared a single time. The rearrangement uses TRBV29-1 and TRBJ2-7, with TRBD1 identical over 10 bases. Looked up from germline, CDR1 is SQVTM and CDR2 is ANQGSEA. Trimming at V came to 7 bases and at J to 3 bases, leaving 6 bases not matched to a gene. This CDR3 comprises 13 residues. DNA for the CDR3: TGCAGCGCTACCGGGACAGGGGTCTACGAGCAGTACTTC. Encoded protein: CSATGTGVYEQYF.

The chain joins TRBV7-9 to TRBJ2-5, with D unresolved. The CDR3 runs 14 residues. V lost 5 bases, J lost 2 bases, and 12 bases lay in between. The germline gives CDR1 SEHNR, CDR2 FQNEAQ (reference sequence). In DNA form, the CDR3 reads TGTGCCAGCAGCCCCGTAGAGACACAAGAGACCCAGTACTTC. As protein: CASSPVETQETQYF.

The chain's CDR3 is CASKPPYRGTETQYF. The CDR3 DNA reads TGTGCCAGCAAGCCTCCGTACAGGGGGACAGAGACCCAGTACTTC. This chain links TRBV28 with TRBJ2-5, with TRBD1 identical over 8 bases. V trimming: 7 bases; J trimming: 4 bases; junction bases outside the gene matches: 11. The CDR3 extends over 15 amino acids. CDR1 and CDR2 from the germline V gene are MDHEN and SYDVKM.

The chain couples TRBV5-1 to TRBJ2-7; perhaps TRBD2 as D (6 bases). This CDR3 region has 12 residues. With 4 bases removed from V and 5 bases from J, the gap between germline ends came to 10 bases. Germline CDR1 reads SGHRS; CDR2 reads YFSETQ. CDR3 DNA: TGCGCCAGCAGCCCCTGGGGGGACGAGCAGTACTTC. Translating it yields CASSPWGDEQYF.

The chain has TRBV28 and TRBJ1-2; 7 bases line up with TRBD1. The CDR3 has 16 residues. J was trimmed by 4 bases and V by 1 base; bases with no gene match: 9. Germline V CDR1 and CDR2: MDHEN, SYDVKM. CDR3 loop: CASSLLLQGRFYGYTF. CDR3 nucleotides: TGTGCCAGCAGTTTATTACTACAGGGGAGATTCTATGGCTACACCTTC.

CDR3 residues: CATQPQTKDYGYTF. In nucleotides, the CDR3 is TGTGCCACCCAACCCCAAACAAAAGACTATGGCTACACCTTC. This rearrangement joins TRBV28 to TRBJ1-2, with no clear D. Germline CDR1 and CDR2: MDHEN and SYDVKM. This CDR3 region has 14 residues. V lost 10 bases, J lost 3 bases, and 18 bases lay in between.

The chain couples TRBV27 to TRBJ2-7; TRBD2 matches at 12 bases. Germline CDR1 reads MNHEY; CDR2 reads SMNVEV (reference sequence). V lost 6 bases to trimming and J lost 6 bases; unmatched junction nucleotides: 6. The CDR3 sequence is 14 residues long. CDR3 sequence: CASRLAGGIFEQYF. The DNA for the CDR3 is TGTGCCAGCAGACTAGCGGGAGGTATATTCGAGCAGTACTTC.

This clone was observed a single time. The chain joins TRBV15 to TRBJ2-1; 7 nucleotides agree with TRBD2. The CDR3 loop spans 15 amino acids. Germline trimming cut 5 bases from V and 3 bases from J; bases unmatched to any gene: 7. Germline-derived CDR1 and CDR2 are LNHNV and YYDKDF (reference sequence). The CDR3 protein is CATSPSREFYNEQFF. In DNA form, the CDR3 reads TGTGCCACCAGCCCTTCGCGGGAGTTCTACAATGAGCAGTTCTTC.

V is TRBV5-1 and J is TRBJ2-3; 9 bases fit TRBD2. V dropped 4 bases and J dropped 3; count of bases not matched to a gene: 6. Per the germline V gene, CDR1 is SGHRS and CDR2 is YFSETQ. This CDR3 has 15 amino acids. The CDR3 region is CASSGSGSLTDTQYF. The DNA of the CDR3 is TGCGCCAGCAGCGGTAGCGGGAGTTTGACAGATACGCAGTATTTT. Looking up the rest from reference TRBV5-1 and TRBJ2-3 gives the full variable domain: KAGVTQTPRYLIKTRGQQVTLSCSPISGHRSVSWYQQTPGQGLQFLFEYFSETQRNKGNFPGRFSGRQFSNSRSEMNVSTLELGDSALYLCASSGSGSLTDTQYFGPGTRLTVL.

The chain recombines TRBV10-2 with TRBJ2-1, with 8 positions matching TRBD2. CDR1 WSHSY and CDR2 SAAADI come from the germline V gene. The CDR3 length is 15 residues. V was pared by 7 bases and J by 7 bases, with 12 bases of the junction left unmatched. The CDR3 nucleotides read TGCGCCAGCAAAGGGGGAGCGGGGGCTAATAATGAGCAGTTCTTC. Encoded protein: CASKGGAGANNEQFF.

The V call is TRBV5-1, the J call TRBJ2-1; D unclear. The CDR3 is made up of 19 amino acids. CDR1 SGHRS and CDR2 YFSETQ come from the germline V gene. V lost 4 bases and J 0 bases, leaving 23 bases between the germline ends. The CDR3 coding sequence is TGCGCCAGCAGCCCTTTTCAACCCCCCTTATGGAGCTCCTACAATGAGCAGTTCTTC. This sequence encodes CASSPFQPPLWSSYNEQFF.

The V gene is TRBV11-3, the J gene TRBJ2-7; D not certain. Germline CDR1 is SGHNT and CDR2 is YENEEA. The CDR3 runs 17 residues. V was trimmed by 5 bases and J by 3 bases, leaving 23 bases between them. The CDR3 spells CASSPDPSRNSGYEQYF. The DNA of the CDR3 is TGTGCCAGCAGCCCAGACCCCTCTAGGAACTCGGGCTACGAGCAGTACTTC.

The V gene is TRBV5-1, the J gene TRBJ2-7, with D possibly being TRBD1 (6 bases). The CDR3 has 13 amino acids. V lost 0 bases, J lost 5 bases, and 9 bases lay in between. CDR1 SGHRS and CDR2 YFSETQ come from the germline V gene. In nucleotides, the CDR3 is TGCGCCAGCAGCTTGGGCGGACAGAACGAGCAGTACTTC. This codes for CASSLGGQNEQYF.

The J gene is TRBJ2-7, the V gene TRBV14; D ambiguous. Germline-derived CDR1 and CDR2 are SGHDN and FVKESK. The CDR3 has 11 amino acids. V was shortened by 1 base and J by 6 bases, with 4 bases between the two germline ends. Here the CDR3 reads CASSQGLEQYF. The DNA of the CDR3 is TGTGCCAGCAGCCAAGGGCTCGAGCAGTACTTC.

The CDR3 DNA is TGTGCCAGCAGCCAAAGGGACAAGCCTGGGGCCAACGTCCTGACTTTC. This codes for CASSQRDKPGANVLTF. V is TRBV7-9 and J is TRBJ2-6; tentatively, D is TRBD1 (6 bases). Trimming shortened V by 5 bases and J by 2 bases, and 13 bases separated the two germline ends. There are 16 residues in the CDR3. Germline assignment: CDR1 SEHNR and CDR2 FQNEAQ (reference sequence).

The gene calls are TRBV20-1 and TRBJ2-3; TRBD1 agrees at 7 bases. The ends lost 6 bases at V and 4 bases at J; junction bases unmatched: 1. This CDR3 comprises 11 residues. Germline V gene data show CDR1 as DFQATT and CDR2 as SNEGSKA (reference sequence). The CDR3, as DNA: TGCAGTGCCGACAGGGCAGATACGCAGTATTTT. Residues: CSADRADTQYF.

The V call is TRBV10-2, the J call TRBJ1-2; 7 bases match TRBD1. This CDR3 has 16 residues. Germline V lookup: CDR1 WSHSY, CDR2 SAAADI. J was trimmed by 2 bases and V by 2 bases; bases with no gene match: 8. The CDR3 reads CASSEPMRDSNYGYTF. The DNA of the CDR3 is TGCGCCAGCAGTGAGCCCATGCGGGACAGCAACTATGGCTACACCTTC.

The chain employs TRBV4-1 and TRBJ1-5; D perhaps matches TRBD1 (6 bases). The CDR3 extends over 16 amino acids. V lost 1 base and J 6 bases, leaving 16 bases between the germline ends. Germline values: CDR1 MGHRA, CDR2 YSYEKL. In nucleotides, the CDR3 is TGCGCCAGCAGCCAAGGGGGTGTAGGGGGTGGTCAGCCCCAGCATTTT. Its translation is CASSQGGVGGGQPQHF.

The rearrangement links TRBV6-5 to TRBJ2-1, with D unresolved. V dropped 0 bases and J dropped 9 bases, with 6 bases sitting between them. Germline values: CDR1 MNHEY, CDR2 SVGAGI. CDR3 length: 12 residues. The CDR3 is CASSYSTGEQFF. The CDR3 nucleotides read TGTGCCAGCAGTTACTCGACGGGTGAGCAGTTCTTC.

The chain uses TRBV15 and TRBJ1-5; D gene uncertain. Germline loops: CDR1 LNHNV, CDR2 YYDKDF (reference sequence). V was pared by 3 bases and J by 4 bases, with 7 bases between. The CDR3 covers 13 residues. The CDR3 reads CATSSSLNQPQHF. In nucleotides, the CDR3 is TGTGCCACCAGCAGCTCCTTAAATCAGCCCCAGCATTTT. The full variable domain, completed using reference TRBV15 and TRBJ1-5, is DAMVIQNPRYQVTQFGKPVTLSCSQTLNHNVMYWYQQKSSQAPKLLFHYYDKDFNNEADTPDNFQSRRPNTSFCFLDIRSPGLGDTAMYLCATSSSLNQPQHFGDGTRLSIL.

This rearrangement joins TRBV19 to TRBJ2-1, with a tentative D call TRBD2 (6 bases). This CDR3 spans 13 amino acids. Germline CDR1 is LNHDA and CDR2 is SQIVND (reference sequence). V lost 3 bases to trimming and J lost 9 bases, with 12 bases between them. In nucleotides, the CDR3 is TGTGCCAGTAGTATCGGGGGAGTAGGTGAGCAGTTCTTC. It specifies CASSIGGVGEQFF.

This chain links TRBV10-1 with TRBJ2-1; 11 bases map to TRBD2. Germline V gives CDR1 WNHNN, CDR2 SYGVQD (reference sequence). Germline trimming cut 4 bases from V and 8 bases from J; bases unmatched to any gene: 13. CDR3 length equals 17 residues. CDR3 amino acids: CASSASLAGGLRDEQFF. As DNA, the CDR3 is TGCGCCAGCAGTGCTTCTCTAGCGGGAGGATTGCGGGATGAGCAGTTCTTC.